One sample yielded the 13 T cell receptor beta chains listed below, sequenced in a study of cytomegalovirus exposure and HLA in healthy donors. In the PCR, 60 Vbeta and 13 Jbeta primers were used. The data were produced by immunoSEQ multiplex PCR, yet TCRdb's version contains in-frame clones alone and is incomplete. The sample yields under 120,000 clones, roughly 78% seen once. The source material was PBMCs. The receptors shown here come from a woman between 40 and 55 years old in good health and CMV-seronegative.

This chain joins TRBV7-8 and TRBJ2-5; D is undetermined. The CDR3 has 14 residues. From germline, CDR1 is SGHVS and CDR2 FQNEAQ. V lost 1 base and J 2 bases, leaving 8 bases between the germline ends. In DNA, the CDR3 is TGTGCCAGCAGCTTAGGGTCTATGCAAGAGACCCAGTACTTC. The encoded protein is CASSLGSMQETQYF.

The V and J genes are TRBV5-4 and TRBJ2-5, with TRBD1 matching 7 bases. Germline CDR1 reads SGHNT; CDR2 reads YYREEE (reference sequence). CDR3 length equals 14 residues. V shed 4 bases, J shed 1 base, and the junction held 4 bases outside the gene matches. CDR3 protein: CASSLGQTQETQYF. CDR3 nucleotide sequence: TGTGCCAGCAGCCTGGGACAGACCCAAGAGACCCAGTACTTC.

The chain's CDR3 is CASSQTGSGNTIYF. In DNA form, the CDR3 reads TGTGCCAGCAGCCAAACAGGGTCTGGAAACACCATATATTTT. V is TRBV7-2 and J is TRBJ1-3; possible D gene TRBD1, 6 bases. The CDR3 extends over 14 amino acids. The V gene lost 5 bases and the J gene lost 1 base, with 9 bases spanning the gap. Looked up from germline, CDR1 is SGHTA and CDR2 is FQGNSA. Filled out from reference TRBV7-2 and TRBJ1-3, the complete variable domain reads GAGVSQSPSNKVTEKGKDVELRCDPISGHTALYWYRQSLGQGLEFLIYFQGNSAPDKSGLPSDRFSAERTGGSVSTLTIQRTQQEDSAVYLCASSQTGSGNTIYFGEGSWLTVV.

This clone was found once. The chain recombines TRBV7-6 with TRBJ2-5; 13 bases fit TRBD2. This CDR3 contains 15 residues. The junction had 4 bases not matched to a gene; V was cut back by 5 bases and J by 4 bases. CDR1 SGHVS and CDR2 FNYEAQ come from the germline V gene. Written as DNA, the CDR3 is TGTGCCAGCAGCAGACTAGCGGGAGGACGAGAGACCCAGTACTTC. Amino acid sequence: CASSRLAGGRETQYF.

This clone was picked up one time. This chain joins TRBV7-8 and TRBJ2-1; 7 positions agree with TRBD2. CDR1 and CDR2 (germline): SGHVS, FQNEAQ. After removal of 5 bases from V and 5 bases from J, the junction contained 12 bases not matched to a gene. The CDR3 has 16 amino acids. For the CDR3, the DNA is TGTGCCAGCAGCCCGACCCTAGCGGTGGAAGACAATGAGCAGTTCTTC. Its protein is CASSPTLAVEDNEQFF. Filled out from reference TRBV7-8 and TRBJ2-1, the complete variable domain reads GAGVSQSPRYKVAKRGQDVALRCDPISGHVSLFWYQQALGQGPEFLTYFQNEAQLDKSGLPSDRFFAERPEGSVSTLKIQRTQQEDSAVYLCASSPTLAVEDNEQFFGPGTRLTVL.

This chain uses TRBV9 with TRBJ1-3; 7 bases are shared with TRBD1. CDR3 length equals 15 residues. Germline trimming cut 0 bases from V and 2 bases from J; bases unmatched to any gene: 2. The germline gives CDR1 SGDLS, CDR2 YYNGEE. The CDR3 here is CASSVGDSTGNTIYF. CDR3 DNA sequence: TGTGCCAGCAGCGTAGGGGACAGCACTGGAAACACCATATATTTT. Filled out from reference TRBV9 and TRBJ1-3, the complete variable domain reads DSGVTQTPKHLITATGQRVTLRCSPRSGDLSVYWYQQSLDQGLQFLIQYYNGEERAKGNILERFSAQQFPDLHSELNLSSLELGDSALYFCASSVGDSTGNTIYFGEGSWLTVV.

The chain has TRBV5-1 and TRBJ2-3; possibly TRBD2 for D (6 bases). V lost 4 bases and J lost 6, with 15 bases in between. Germline CDR1 is SGHRS and CDR2 is YFSETQ. CDR3 length: 14 residues. The CDR3 bases are TGCGCCAGCAGCGTTGGCGGGACCAGGGATACGCAGTATTTT. Translating it yields CASSVGGTRDTQYF.

CDR3: CSAWTANTEAFF. The CDR3 DNA reads as TGCAGCGCCTGGACAGCTAACACTGAAGCTTTCTTT. The chain recombines TRBV29-1 with TRBJ1-1; tentatively, D is TRBD1 (6 bases). Trimming took 7 bases from V and 2 from J, leaving 11 bases between them. The CDR3 totals 12 residues. The germline gives CDR1 SQVTM, CDR2 ANQGSEA. Full variable domain (outside the CDR3, taken from reference TRBV29-1 and TRBJ1-1): SAVISQKPSRDICQRGTSLTIQCQVDSQVTMMFWYRQQPGQSLTLIATANQGSEATYESGFVIDKFPISRPNLTFSTLTVSNMSPEDSSIYLCSAWTANTEAFFGQGTRLTVV.

This chain uses TRBV11-2 with TRBJ2-7, with 10 bases fitting TRBD2. Trimming at V came to 2 bases and at J to 5 bases, leaving 12 bases not matched to a gene. The germline CDR1 and CDR2 sequences are SGHAT and FQNNGV. This CDR3 spans 17 amino acids. CDR3 region: CASSLLPALAGAHEQYF. CDR3 sequence (DNA): TGTGCCAGCAGCTTACTCCCGGCGCTAGCGGGGGCCCACGAGCAGTACTTC.

V gene TRBV2 combines with J gene TRBJ1-1; maybe TRBD1 (5 bases). The germline V gene encodes CDR1 SNHLY and CDR2 FYNNEI. The CDR3 runs 15 residues. The V end was cut by 1 base, the J end by 7 bases, with 16 bases between. The CDR3 loop is CASSEGGRPPNEAFF. The CDR3 DNA is TGTGCCAGCAGTGAAGGGGGGAGGCCGCCGAATGAAGCTTTCTTT.

This clone was counted only a few times. The chain joins TRBV19 to TRBJ2-3; the match to TRBD2 covers 12 bases. This CDR3 spans 17 amino acids. V was pared by 7 bases and J by 5 bases, with 13 bases of the junction left unmatched. Germline-derived CDR1 and CDR2 are LNHDA and SQIVND (reference sequence). For the CDR3, the DNA is TGTGCCAGTACTTCGACGACTAGCGGGAGAGGGATAGATACGCAGTATTTT. This codes for CASTSTTSGRGIDTQYF. Full variable domain (missing parts from reference TRBV19 and TRBJ2-3): DGGITQSPKYLFRKEGQNVTLSCEQNLNHDAMYWYRQDPGQGLRLIYYSQIVNDFQKGDIAEGYSVSREKKESFPLTVTSAQKNPTAFYLCASTSTTSGRGIDTQYFGPGTRLTVL.

This chain joins TRBV29-1 and TRBJ2-5; D gene uncertain. This CDR3 contains 11 residues. Germline assignment: CDR1 SQVTM and CDR2 ANQGSEA. The V gene lost 5 bases and the J gene lost 4 bases, with 8 bases spanning the gap. CDR3 loop: CSVRNGETQYF. The CDR3 bases are TGCAGCGTTCGAAACGGAGAGACCCAGTACTTC.

V gene TRBV4-3 combines with J gene TRBJ2-3; D remains unclear. In germline, CDR1 is LGHNA, CDR2 YSLEER. The CDR3 is made up of 14 amino acids. Trimming shortened V by 3 bases and J by 4 bases, and 11 bases separated the two germline ends. This CDR3 reads CASSQRSGSDTQYF. The CDR3 nucleotides read TGCGCCAGCAGCCAGAGGAGTGGCTCAGATACGCAGTATTTT.